The present TCR beta chain was sequenced within a study of cytotoxic CD8 clonotypes in ibrutinib-treated CLL. Profiled with immunoSEQ multiplex PCR; TCRdb holds only in-frame clones, not every one. The sample consists of some 70,000 clones, around 65% of them appearing once. Study outcomes and limitations: Treatment saw public clonotypes, which were uncommon, either contract or stay stable.

On this clone itself: Its antigen is not known.

This CDR3 has 15 amino acids. The sequence was collected from a human donor with chronic lymphocytic leukemia. This specimen was PBMCs, taken after 12 months of ibrutinib treatment. The chain combines TRBV21-1 with TRBJ2-7; the listed D gene, TRBD1, was not tested against the DNA. TRBV21-1 is an annotated pseudogene. The CDR3 DNA follows: TGTGCCAGCAGCAACGTAAACAGGGGAGTCAGCGAGCAGTACTTC. It is translated as CASSNVNRGVSEQYF.